Detailed here is one TCR beta chain. These data come from a study of metastatic and nonmetastatic thyroid tumors. No patient received treatment before thyroid surgery. How the authors handled the data: The distant-metastasis classifier for papillary thyroid cancer was built from CDR3 differences across clinicopathological groups. TCRdb re-clonotyped the PCR reads via MiXCR. TCRdb assigned the V and J calls; the authors' analysis was not used. The profile shows over 30,000 clones, roughly a sixth of them singletons. The CDR3 has 15 amino acids. V was shortened by 0 bases and J by 4 bases, with 12 bases between the two germline ends. The V gene's germline CDR1 is LNHNV and CDR2 YYDKDF (reference sequence).

The sequenced sample consisted of blood. J is TRBJ1-2 and V is TRBV15; possibly TRBD1 for D (5 bases). The origin of this receptor is a male donor with papillary thyroid cancer or a benign thyroid nodule (not recorded which). Some clones in this sample may be carry-over from other donors' samples. This chain's CDR3 is CATSREGAGGYGYTF. The CDR3 DNA follows: TGTGCCACCAGCAGAGAAGGGGCAGGCGGCTATGGCTACACCTTC.